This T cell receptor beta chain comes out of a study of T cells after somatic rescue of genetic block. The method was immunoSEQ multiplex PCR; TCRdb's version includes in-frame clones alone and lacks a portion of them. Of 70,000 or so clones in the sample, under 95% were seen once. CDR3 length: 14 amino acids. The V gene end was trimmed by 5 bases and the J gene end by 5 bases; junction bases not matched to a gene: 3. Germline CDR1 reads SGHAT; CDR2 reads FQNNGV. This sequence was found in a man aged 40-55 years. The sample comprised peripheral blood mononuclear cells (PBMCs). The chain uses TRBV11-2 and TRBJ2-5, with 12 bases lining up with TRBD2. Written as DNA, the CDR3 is TGTGCCAGCAGCCCCACTAGCGGGGGGGAGACCCAGTACTTC. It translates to CASSPTSGGETQYF.